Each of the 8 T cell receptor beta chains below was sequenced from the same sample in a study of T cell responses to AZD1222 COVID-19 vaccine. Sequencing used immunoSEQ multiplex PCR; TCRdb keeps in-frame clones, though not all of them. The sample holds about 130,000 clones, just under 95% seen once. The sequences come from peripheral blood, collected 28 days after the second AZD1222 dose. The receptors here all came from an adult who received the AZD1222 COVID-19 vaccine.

Here the CDR3 DNA reads TGTGCCTGGGGATCGAACACTGAAGCTTTCTTT. Amino acids: CAWGSNTEAFF. The rearrangement links TRBV30 to TRBJ1-1; D is ambiguous. V was cut by 5 bases and J by 1 base, with 5 bases left in between. The CDR3 spans 11 residues. Germline V gene lookup returns CDR1 GTSNPN and CDR2 SVGIG (reference sequence).

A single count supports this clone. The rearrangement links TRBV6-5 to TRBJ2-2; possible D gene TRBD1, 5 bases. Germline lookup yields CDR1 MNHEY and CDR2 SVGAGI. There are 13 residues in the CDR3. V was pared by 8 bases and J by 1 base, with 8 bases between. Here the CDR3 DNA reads TGTGCCAGCGTCCAGGGGAACACCGGGGAGCTGTTTTTT. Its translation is CASVQGNTGELFF.

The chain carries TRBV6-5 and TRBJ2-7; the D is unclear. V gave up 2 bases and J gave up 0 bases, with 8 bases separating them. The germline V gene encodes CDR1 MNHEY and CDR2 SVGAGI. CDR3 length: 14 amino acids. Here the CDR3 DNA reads TGTGCCAGCAGTTACAATACCCTCTCCTACGAGCAGTACTTC. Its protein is CASSYNTLSYEQYF.

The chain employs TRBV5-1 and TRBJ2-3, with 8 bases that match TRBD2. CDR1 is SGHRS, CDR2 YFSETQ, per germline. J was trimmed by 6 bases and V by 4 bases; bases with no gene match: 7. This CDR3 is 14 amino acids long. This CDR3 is CASSTGGLYDTQYF. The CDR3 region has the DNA TGCGCCAGCAGCACGGGGGGGCTATACGATACGCAGTATTTT.

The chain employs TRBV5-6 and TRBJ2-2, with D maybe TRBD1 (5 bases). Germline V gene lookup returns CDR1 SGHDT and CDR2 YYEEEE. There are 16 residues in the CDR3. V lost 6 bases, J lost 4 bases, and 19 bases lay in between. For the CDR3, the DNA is TGTGCCAGCACCTTACTCGGGTCAGGGTTCACCGGGGAGCTGTTTTTT. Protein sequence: CASTLLGSGFTGELFF.

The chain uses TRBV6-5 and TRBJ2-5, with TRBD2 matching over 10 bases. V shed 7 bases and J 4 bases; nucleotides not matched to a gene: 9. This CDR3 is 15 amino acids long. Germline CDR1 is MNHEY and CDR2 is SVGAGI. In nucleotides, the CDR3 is TGTGCCAGCACTGCCGGGGCTAGCGGGGGAGAGACCCAGTACTTC. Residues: CASTAGASGGETQYF.

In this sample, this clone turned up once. The CDR3 DNA reads as TGTGCCAGCAGCGTAGGGACTACGAATGAGCAGTTCTTC. Its protein product is CASSVGTTNEQFF. V is TRBV9 and J is TRBJ2-1; perhaps TRBD2 as D (6 bases). The germline CDR1 and CDR2 sequences are SGDLS and YYNGEE. The V end lost 0 bases, the J end lost 7 bases, and 8 bases lay between the germline ends. The CDR3 totals 13 residues.

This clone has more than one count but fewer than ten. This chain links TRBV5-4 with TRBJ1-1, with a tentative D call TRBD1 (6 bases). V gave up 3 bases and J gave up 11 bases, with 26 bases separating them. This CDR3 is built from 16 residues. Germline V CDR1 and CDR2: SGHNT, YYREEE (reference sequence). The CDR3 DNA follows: TGTGCCAGCAGCTCCCCCGGACAGCCCGAAGTGATCCTGGCTTTCTTT. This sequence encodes CASSSPGQPEVILAFF.